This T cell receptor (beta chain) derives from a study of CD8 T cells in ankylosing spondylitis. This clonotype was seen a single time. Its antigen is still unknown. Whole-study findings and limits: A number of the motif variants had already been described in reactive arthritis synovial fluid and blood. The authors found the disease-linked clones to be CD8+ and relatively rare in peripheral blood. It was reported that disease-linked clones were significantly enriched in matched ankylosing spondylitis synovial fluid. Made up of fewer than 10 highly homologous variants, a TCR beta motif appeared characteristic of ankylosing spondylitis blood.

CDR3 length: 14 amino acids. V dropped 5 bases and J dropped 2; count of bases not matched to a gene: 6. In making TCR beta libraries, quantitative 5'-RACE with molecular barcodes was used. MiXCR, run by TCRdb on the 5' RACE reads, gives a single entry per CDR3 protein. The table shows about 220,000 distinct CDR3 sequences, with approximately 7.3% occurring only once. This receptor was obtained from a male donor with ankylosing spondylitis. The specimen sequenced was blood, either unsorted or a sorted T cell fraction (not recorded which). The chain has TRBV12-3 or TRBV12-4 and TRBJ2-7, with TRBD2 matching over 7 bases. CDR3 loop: CASSRGGAPYEQYF. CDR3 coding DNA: TGTGCCAGCAGTAGGGGAGGGGCACCCTACGAGCAGTACTTC.